This TCR beta chain was obtained from a study of control samples from healthy donors and cancer patients. The assay was immunoSEQ multiplex PCR, and TCRdb's table has in-frame clones only and misses some. This table holds 100,000 to 150,000 clones, around nine tenths found once. The CDR3 totals 13 residues. This TCR was recovered from a man aged 35-49 years in good health. The sequencing sample was made of blood. This rearrangement joins TRBV21-1 to TRBJ1-2; TRBD1, the table's D call, lacks a check against the DNA. TRBV21-1 is recorded as a pseudogene. The CDR3 DNA is TGTGCCAGTACGGGACAAATGAACTATGGCTACACCTTC. Protein: CASTGQMNYGYTF.